The 19 T cell receptor beta chains below all came from one sample that was sequenced in a study of CD8 T cells in Susac syndrome (dated by TCRdb to about 2019). Library generation was performed with the immunoSEQ multiplex PCR assay. RNA was extracted with the RNeasy kit and about 0.5 to 1 ug was reverse transcribed using random hexamers. TCRdb reran the public reads through fastp at Q25 and MiXCR, keeping productive beta chains. Merged by CDR3 protein, the rows form single entries marked with the most common genes and DNA. The sample profile shows tens of thousands of distinct CDR3 sequences; roughly 93% of them were found once. The ten largest make up 0.5% to 0.55% of the sample. Sequencing was carried out using CD8+ T cells from PBMCs. The receptor source for this set is a human donor in good health.

The chain links TRBV27 to TRBJ2-2; D unresolved. The CDR3 spans 15 residues. In germline, CDR1 is MNHEY, CDR2 SMNVEV (reference sequence). Trimming took 2 bases from V and 1 from J, leaving 8 bases between them. CDR3 sequence: CASSLTKLNTGELFF. The CDR3, as DNA: TGTGCCAGCAGTTTAACAAAGCTGAACACCGGGGAGCTGTTTTTT.

This chain uses TRBV7-9 with TRBJ2-3; 10 bases map to TRBD2. CDR3 length: 18 residues. In germline, CDR1 is SEHNR, CDR2 FQNEAQ (reference sequence). The J segment lost 1 base and the V segment lost 1 base, leaving 8 bases of the junction unmatched. The DNA for the CDR3 is TGTGCCAGCAGCTTAGTCCTAGCGGGGGCGGCTGGCACAGATACGCAGTATTTT. Translated: CASSLVLAGAAGTDTQYF.

The chain joins TRBV5-1 to TRBJ2-1, with 10 bases aligning to TRBD2. The CDR3 runs to 15 residues. Trimming removed 4 bases from V and 7 bases from J; junction bases left unmatched: 8. Looked up from germline, CDR1 is SGHRS and CDR2 is YFSETQ. CDR3 sequence (DNA): TGCGCCAGCAGCCCGGGACTAGCGTCAACTAATGAGCAGTTCTTC. Translated: CASSPGLASTNEQFF.

CDR3 coding DNA: TGTGCCAGCAGCTCGGGACTAGCGGGAGGGTCTTTCGGCGAGCAGTACTTC. Its protein is CASSSGLAGGSFGEQYF. The chain couples TRBV13 to TRBJ2-7; TRBD2 aligns across 16 bases. From germline, CDR1 is PRHDT and CDR2 FYEKMQ (reference sequence). This CDR3 is built from 17 residues. V lost 4 bases, J lost 6 bases, and 9 bases stayed unmatched.

This rearrangement joins TRBV7-9 to TRBJ2-7; 11 nucleotides match TRBD1. V gave up 3 bases and J gave up 5 bases; unmatched junction bases: 0. From germline, CDR1 is SEHNR and CDR2 FQNEAQ (reference sequence). The CDR3 is 13 residues long. CDR3 in amino acids: CASSLGQGDEQYF. In nucleotides, the CDR3 is TGTGCCAGCAGCTTGGGACAGGGGGACGAGCAGTACTTC. The full variable domain, with the rest looked up from reference TRBV7-9 and TRBJ2-7, is DTGVSQNPRHKITKRGQNVTFRCDPISEHNRLYWYRQTLGQGPEFLTYFQNEAQLEKSRLLSDRFSAERPKGSFSTLEIQRTEQGDSAMYLCASSLGQGDEQYFGPGTRLTVT.

This chain uses TRBV7-9 with TRBJ2-7; 9 bases agree with TRBD2. From germline, CDR1 is SEHNR and CDR2 FQNEAQ (reference sequence). With V trimmed by 0 bases and J by 7 bases, 4 bases remained unmatched. The length of the CDR3 is 14 residues. CDR3 loop: CASSLAGLAGEQYF. CDR3 DNA sequence: TGTGCCAGCAGCTTAGCGGGACTAGCCGGTGAGCAGTACTTC.

The gene calls are TRBV6-1 and TRBJ2-2, with a weak D call TRBD1 (6 bases). V lost 5 bases and J 3 bases, leaving 10 bases between the germline ends. Germline CDR1 is MNHNS and CDR2 is SASEGT. The CDR3 spans 14 residues. The CDR3 reads CASSKQGDTGELFF. The CDR3 region has the DNA TGTGCCAGCAGTAAACAGGGAGACACCGGGGAGCTGTTTTTT.

This clonotype was observed a single time. CDR3 residues: CASSQGSQNYYEQYF. CDR3 coding DNA: TGTGCCAGCAGCCAAGGCAGTCAAAACTACTACGAGCAGTACTTC. This chain connects TRBV3-1 to TRBJ2-7; no reliable D call. Germline V gene data show CDR1 as LGHDT and CDR2 as YNNKEL (reference sequence). Trimming cost V 1 base and J 3 bases, with 13 bases left between them. The CDR3 is 15 amino acids.

This clonotype was seen once. The V and J genes are TRBV27 and TRBJ2-1; 7 bases match TRBD2. This CDR3 has 13 residues. With 3 bases clipped from V and 10 bases from J, the junction kept 6 bases outside the gene matches. Germline V gene data show CDR1 as MNHEY and CDR2 as SMNVEV (reference sequence). The CDR3 sequence: CASSFGGRGEQFF. DNA for the CDR3: TGTGCCAGCAGTTTCGGCGGGAGAGGGGAGCAGTTCTTC.

The V gene is TRBV28, the J gene TRBJ2-1; TRBD1 matches 7 bases. This CDR3 is 15 amino acids long. The germline CDR1 and CDR2 sequences are MDHEN and SYDVKM. The ends lost 5 bases at V and 0 bases at J; junction bases unmatched: 4. CDR3 in DNA: TGTGCCAGCAGTGACGACAGGGACTCCTACAATGAGCAGTTCTTC. Its protein product is CASSDDRDSYNEQFF.

This clonotype was counted once. The V gene is TRBV24-1, the J gene TRBJ2-7; D tentatively fits TRBD1 or TRBD2 (5 bases each). CDR3 length: 15 residues. Trimming removed 9 bases from V and 0 bases from J, with 17 bases in between. Germline V CDR1 and CDR2: KGHDR, SFDVKD. Here the CDR3 DNA reads TGTGCCACCTCTCCGGGACGGGACGGCTCCTACGAGCAGTACTTC. Translating gives CATSPGRDGSYEQYF.

This clonotype showed up just once. The chain recombines TRBV29-1 with TRBJ1-1, with D perhaps matching TRBD1 (6 bases). CDR1 and CDR2 (germline): SQVTM, ANQGSEA. The V and J ends lost 5 bases and 3 bases respectively, with 7 bases between them. This CDR3 contains 11 residues. The CDR3 nucleotides read TGCAGCGTTCCAGGGGACACTGAAGCTTTCTTT. Translated: CSVPGDTEAFF.

The chain has TRBV29-1 and TRBJ1-2; 7 nucleotides align to TRBD1. The CDR3 is 16 amino acids. CDR1 and CDR2 from the germline V gene are SQVTM and ANQGSEA. The ends lost 0 bases at V and 3 bases at J; junction bases unmatched: 10. The CDR3 protein is CSVEDFTGEEDYGYTF. The CDR3 nucleotides are TGCAGCGTTGAAGATTTCACAGGGGAAGAGGACTATGGCTACACCTTC.

This chain uses TRBV19 with TRBJ1-1; D uncertain. The CDR3 length is 14 residues. Germline lookup yields CDR1 LNHDA and CDR2 SQIVND (reference sequence). Trimming removed 10 bases at V and 1 base at J, with 16 bases between. The chain's CDR3 is CATLDPGRNTEAFF. CDR3 nucleotide sequence: TGTGCCACCCTAGATCCCGGCAGGAACACTGAAGCTTTCTTT.

V gene TRBV5-6 combines with J gene TRBJ2-1; 7 bases fit TRBD2. Trimming cost V 7 bases and J 0 bases; bases outside gene matches: 1. Germline V gene sequence: CDR1 SGHDT, CDR2 YYEEEE. The CDR3 is 13 residues long. CDR3 DNA: TGTGCCAGCCGGGAGGTCTCCTACAATGAGCAGTTCTTC. Encoded protein: CASREVSYNEQFF.

The chain carries TRBV7-6 and TRBJ2-1; no definite D call. Germline CDR1 reads SGHVS; CDR2 reads FNYEAQ. The CDR3 loop spans 13 amino acids. V was shortened by 4 bases and J by 8 bases, with 12 bases between the two germline ends. CDR3 region: CASSSLAPDEQFF. DNA for the CDR3: TGTGCCAGCAGCTCCTTAGCCCCAGATGAGCAGTTCTTC.

The chain uses TRBV6-1 and TRBJ2-2; D remains ambiguous. Between the trimmed V and J ends, which lost 1 base and 4 bases, there was a span of 4 bases. This CDR3 spans 13 amino acids. Germline V gene sequence: CDR1 MNHNS, CDR2 SASEGT. Written as DNA, the CDR3 is TGTGCCAGCAGTGAAGACAGCACCGGGGAGCTGTTTTTT. It codes for CASSEDSTGELFF.

V gene TRBV5-6 combines with J gene TRBJ2-7; D may be TRBD1 (6 bases). This CDR3 is 14 amino acids long. In germline, CDR1 is SGHDT, CDR2 YYEEEE. The V and J ends lost 0 bases and 10 bases respectively, with 17 bases between them. The CDR3, as DNA: TGTGCCAGCAGCTTGGCCCGGGACACCGTACGACAGTACTTC. Translating it yields CASSLARDTVRQYF. Full variable domain (rest looked up from reference TRBV5-6 and TRBJ2-7): DAGVTQSPTHLIKTRGQQVTLRCSPKSGHDTVSWYQQALGQGPQFIFQYYEEEERQRGNFPDRFSGHQFPNYSSELNVNALLLGDSALYLCASSLARDTVRQYFGPGTRLTVT.

This clonotype has only a few counts. V and J are TRBV5-1 and TRBJ2-7; D not certain. The CDR3 runs to 14 residues. Between the trimmed V and J ends, which lost 2 bases and 0 bases, there was a span of 9 bases. CDR1 and CDR2 (germline): SGHRS, YFSETQ. CDR3 residues: CASSLAASSYEQYF. CDR3 DNA sequence: TGCGCCAGCAGCTTAGCCGCCAGCTCCTACGAGCAGTACTTC. Supplemented by reference TRBV5-1 and TRBJ2-7, the full variable domain reads KAGVTQTPRYLIKTRGQQVTLSCSPISGHRSVSWYQQTPGQGLQFLFEYFSETQRNKGNFPGRFSGRQFSNSRSEMNVSTLELGDSALYLCASSLAASSYEQYFGPGTRLTVT.